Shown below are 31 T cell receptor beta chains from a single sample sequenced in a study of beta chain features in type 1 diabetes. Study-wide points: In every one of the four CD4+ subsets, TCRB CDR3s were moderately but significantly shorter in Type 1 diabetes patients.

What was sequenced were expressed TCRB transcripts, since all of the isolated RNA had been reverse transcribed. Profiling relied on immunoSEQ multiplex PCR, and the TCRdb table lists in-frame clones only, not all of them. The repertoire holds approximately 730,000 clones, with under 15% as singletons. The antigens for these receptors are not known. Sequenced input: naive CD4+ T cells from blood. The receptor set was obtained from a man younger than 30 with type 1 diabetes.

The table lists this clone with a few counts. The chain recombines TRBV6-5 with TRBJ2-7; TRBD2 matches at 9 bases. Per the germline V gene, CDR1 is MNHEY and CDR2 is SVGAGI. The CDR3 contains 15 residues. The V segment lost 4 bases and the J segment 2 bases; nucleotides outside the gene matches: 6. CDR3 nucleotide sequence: TGTGCCAGCAGTTTTGAAGCGGGGGGCACCTACGAGCAGTACTTC. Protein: CASSFEAGGTYEQYF.

The CDR3 region is CASSVGQGERYGYTF. For the CDR3, the DNA is TGTGCCAGCAGCGTCGGACAGGGGGAGAGGTATGGCTACACCTTC. The V call is TRBV9, the J call TRBJ1-2; 10 nucleotides align to TRBD1. Trimming cost V 2 bases and J 5 bases; bases outside gene matches: 6. The CDR3 contains 15 residues. Germline CDR1 SGDLS, CDR2 YYNGEE.

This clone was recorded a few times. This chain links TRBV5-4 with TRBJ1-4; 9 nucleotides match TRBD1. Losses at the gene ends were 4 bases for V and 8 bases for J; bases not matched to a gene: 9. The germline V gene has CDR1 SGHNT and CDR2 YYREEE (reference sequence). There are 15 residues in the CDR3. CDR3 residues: CASSNQQGAGEKLFF. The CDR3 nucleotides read TGTGCCAGCAGCAATCAACAGGGGGCGGGCGAAAAACTGTTTTTT.

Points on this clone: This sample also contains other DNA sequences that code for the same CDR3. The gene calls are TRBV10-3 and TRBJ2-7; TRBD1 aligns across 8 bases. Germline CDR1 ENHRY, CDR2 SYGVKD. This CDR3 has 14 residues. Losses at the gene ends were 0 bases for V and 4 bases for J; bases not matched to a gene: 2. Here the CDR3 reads CAISESTGGYEQYF. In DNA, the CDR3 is TGTGCCATCAGTGAGTCAACAGGGGGGTACGAGCAGTACTTC.

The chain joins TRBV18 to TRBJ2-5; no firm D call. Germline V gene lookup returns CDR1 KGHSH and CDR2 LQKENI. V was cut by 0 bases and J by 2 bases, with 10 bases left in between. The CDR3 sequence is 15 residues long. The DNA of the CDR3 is TGTGCCAGCTCACCACCGGGGTGGAATCAAGAGACCCAGTACTTC. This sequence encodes CASSPPGWNQETQYF.

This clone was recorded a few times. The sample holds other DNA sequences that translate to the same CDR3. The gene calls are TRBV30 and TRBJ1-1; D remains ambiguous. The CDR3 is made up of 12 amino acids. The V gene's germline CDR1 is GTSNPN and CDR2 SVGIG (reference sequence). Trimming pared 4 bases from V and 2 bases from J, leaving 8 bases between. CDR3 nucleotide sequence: TGTGCCTGGAACCGGGTTAACACTGAAGCTTTCTTT. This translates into CAWNRVNTEAFF.

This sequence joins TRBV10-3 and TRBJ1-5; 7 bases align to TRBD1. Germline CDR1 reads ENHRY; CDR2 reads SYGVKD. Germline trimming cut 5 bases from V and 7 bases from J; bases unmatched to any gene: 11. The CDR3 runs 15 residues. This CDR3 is CAISPTGEGFQPQHF. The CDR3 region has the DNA TGTGCCATCAGTCCAACAGGGGAGGGATTCCAGCCCCAGCATTTT.

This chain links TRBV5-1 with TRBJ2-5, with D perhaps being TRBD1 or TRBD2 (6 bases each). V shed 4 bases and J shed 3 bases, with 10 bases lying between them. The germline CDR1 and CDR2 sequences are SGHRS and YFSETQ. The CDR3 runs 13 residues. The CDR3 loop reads CASSPGAKETQYF. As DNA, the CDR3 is TGCGCCAGCAGCCCGGGGGCTAAAGAGACCCAGTACTTC.

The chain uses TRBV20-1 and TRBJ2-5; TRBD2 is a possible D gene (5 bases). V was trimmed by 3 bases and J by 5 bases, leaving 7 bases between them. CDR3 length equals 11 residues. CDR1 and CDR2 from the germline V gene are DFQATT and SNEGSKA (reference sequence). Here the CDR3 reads CSASPSETQYF. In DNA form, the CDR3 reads TGCAGTGCTAGTCCTAGCGAGACCCAGTACTTC.

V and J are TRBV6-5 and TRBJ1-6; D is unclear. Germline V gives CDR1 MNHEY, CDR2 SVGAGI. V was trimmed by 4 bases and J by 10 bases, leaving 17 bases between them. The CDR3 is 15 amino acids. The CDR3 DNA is TGTGCCAGCAGTTCGATCACCTCGGGGAGGTCACCCCTCCACTTT. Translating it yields CASSSITSGRSPLHF.

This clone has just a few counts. The CDR3 loop reads CASSQDRESWGGQPQHF. Here the CDR3 DNA reads TGCGCCAGCAGCCAAGATCGGGAGTCTTGGGGGGGTCAGCCCCAGCATTTT. J is TRBJ1-5 and V is TRBV4-1, with D perhaps TRBD1 (5 bases). Germline V gene sequence: CDR1 MGHRA, CDR2 YSYEKL. The CDR3 runs 17 residues. The ends were cut back, 0 bases at V and 6 bases at J, with 18 bases in the middle.

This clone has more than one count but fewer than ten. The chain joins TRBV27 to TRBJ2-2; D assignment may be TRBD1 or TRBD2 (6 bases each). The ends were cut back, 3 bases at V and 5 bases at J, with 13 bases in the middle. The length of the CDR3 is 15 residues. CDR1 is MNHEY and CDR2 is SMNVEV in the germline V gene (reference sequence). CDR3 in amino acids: CASSFSGAGTGELFF. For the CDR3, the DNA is TGTGCCAGCAGTTTCTCAGGGGCGGGGACCGGGGAGCTGTTTTTT.

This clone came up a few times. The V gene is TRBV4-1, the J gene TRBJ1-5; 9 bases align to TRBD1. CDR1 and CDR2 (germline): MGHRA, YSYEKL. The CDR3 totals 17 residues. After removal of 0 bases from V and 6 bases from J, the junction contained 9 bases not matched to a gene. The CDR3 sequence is CASSQEYGTGLGQPQHF. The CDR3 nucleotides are TGCGCCAGCAGCCAAGAGTACGGGACAGGGTTGGGTCAGCCCCAGCATTTT.

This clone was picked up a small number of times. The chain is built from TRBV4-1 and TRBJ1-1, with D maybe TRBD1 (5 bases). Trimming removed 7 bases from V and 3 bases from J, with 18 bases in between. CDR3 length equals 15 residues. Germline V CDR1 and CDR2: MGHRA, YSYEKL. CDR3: CASNKEKGRDTEAFF. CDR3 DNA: TGCGCCAGCAACAAAGAAAAGGGACGCGACACTGAAGCTTTCTTT.

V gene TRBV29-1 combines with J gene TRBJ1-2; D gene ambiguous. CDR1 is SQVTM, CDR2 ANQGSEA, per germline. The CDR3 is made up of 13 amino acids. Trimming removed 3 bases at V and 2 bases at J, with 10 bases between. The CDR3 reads CSVERIENYGYTF. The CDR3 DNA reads TGCAGCGTTGAGCGGATAGAGAACTATGGCTACACCTTC.

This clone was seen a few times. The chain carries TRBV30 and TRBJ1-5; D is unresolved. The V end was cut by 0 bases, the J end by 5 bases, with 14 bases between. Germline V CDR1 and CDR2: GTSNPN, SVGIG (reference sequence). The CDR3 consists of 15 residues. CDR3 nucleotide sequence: TGTGCCTGGAGTGTCGGCAGTTGGGAGCATCAGCCCCAGCATTTT. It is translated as CAWSVGSWEHQPQHF.

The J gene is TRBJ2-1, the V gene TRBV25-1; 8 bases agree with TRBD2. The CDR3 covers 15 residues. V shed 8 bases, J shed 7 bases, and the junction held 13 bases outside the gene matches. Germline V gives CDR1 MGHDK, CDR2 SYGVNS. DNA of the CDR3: TGTGCCAGCTTGGTCAGCGGGGGAGGGGCAAATGAGCAGTTCTTC. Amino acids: CASLVSGGGANEQFF. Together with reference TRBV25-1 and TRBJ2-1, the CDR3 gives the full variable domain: EADIYQTPRYLVIGTGKKITLECSQTMGHDKMYWYQQDPGMELHLIHYSYGVNSTEKGDLSSESTVSRIRTEHFPLTLESARPSHTSQYLCASLVSGGGANEQFFGPGTRLTVL.

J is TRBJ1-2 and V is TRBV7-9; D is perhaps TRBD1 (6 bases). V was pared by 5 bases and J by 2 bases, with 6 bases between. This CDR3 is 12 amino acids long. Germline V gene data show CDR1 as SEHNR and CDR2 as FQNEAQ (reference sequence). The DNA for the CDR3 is TGTGCCAGCAGCGGACAGAACTATGGCTACACCTTC. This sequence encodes CASSGQNYGYTF.

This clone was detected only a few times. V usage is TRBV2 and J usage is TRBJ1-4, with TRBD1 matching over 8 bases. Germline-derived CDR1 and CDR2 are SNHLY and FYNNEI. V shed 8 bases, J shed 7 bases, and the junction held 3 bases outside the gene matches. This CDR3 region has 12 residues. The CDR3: CASGTGLEKLFF. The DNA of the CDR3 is TGTGCCAGCGGGACAGGACTTGAAAAACTGTTTTTT.

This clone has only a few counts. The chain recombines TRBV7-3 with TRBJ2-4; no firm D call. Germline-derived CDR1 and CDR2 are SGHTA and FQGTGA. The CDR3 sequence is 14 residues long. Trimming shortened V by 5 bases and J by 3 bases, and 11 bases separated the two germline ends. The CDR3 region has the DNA TGTGCCAGCAGCGACGGTATCGTCAAAAACATTCAGTACTTC. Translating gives CASSDGIVKNIQYF.

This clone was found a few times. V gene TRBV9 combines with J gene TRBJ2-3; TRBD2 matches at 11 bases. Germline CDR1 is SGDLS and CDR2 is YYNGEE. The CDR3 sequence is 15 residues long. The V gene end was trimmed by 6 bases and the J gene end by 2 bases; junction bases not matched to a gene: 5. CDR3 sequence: CASTGTSGPTDTQYF. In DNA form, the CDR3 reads TGTGCCAGCACTGGGACTAGCGGTCCCACAGATACGCAGTATTTT.

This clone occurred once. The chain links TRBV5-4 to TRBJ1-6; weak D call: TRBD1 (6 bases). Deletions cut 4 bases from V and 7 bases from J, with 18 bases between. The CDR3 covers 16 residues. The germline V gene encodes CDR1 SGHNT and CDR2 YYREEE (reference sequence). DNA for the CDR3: TGTGCCAGCAGCCCGGGCCTACAGGGAGGGAATTCACCCCTCCACTTT. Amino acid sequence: CASSPGLQGGNSPLHF.

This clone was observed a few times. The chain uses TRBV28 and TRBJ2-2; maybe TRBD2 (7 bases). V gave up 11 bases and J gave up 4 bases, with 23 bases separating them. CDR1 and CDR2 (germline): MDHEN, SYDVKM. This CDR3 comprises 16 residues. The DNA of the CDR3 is TGTGCCGCTGGATCCACGGGGGGCCTCCTCACCGGGGAGCTGTTTTTT. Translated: CAAGSTGGLLTGELFF. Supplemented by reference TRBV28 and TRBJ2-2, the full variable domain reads DVKVTQSSRYLVKRTGEKVFLECVQDMDHENMFWYRQDPGLGLRLIYFSYDVKMKEKGDIPEGYSVSREKKERFSLILESASTNQTSMYLCAAGSTGGLLTGELFFGEGSRLTVL.

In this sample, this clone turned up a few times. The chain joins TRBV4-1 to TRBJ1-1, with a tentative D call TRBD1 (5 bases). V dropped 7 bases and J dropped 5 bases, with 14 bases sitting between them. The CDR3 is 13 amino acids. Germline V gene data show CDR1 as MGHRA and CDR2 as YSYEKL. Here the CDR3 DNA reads TGCGCCAGCACCCAGGGTCAAGTGACTGAAGCTTTCTTT. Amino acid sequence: CASTQGQVTEAFF.

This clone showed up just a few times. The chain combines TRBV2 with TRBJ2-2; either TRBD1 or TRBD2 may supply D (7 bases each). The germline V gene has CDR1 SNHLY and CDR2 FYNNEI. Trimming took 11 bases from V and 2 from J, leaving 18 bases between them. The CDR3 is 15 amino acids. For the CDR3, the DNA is TGTGCCTCCCCAGGGGGGGACCCCAACACCGGGGAGCTGTTTTTT. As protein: CASPGGDPNTGELFF. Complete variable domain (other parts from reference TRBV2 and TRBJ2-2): EPEVTQTPSHQVTQMGQEVILRCVPISNHLYFYWYRQILGQKVEFLVSFYNNEISEKSEIFDDQFSVERPDGSNFTLKIRSTKLEDSAMYFCASPGGDPNTGELFFGEGSRLTVL.

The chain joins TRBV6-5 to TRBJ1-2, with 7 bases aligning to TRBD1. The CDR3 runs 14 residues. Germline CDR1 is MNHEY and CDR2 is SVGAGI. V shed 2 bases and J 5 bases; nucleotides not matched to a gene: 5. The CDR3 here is CASSYRQGGYGYTF. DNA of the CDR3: TGTGCCAGCAGTTACCGACAGGGTGGATATGGCTACACCTTC.

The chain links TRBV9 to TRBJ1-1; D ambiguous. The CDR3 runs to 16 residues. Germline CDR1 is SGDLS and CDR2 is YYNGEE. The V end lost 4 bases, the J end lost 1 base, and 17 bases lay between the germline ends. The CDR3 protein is CASSLRAEPPNTEAFF. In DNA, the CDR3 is TGTGCCAGCAGCCTGCGGGCAGAGCCTCCGAACACTGAAGCTTTCTTT.

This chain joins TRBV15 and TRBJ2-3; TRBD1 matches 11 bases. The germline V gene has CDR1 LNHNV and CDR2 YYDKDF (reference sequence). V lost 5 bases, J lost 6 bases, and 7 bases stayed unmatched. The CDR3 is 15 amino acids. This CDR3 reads CATSGRTGGMDTQYF. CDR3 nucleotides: TGTGCCACCAGCGGGAGGACAGGGGGCATGGATACGCAGTATTTT.

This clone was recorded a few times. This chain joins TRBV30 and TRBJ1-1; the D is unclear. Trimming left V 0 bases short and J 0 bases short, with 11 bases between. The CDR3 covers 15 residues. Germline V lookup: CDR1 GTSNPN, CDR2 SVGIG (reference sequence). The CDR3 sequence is CAWSVGGAVNTEAFF. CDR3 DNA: TGTGCCTGGAGTGTAGGTGGAGCAGTGAACACTGAAGCTTTCTTT.

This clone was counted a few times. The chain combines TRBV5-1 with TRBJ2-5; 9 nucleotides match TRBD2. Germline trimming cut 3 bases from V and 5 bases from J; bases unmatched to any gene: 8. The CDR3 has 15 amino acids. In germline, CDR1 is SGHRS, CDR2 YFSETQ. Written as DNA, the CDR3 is TGCGCCAGCAGCTCAGGACTAGCGCTGACGGAGACCCAGTACTTC. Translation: CASSSGLALTETQYF.

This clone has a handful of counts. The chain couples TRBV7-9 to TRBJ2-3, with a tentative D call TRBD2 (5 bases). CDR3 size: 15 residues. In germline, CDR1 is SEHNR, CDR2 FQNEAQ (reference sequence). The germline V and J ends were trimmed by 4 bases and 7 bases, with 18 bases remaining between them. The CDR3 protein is CASSSADWRVNTQYF. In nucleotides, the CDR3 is TGTGCCAGCAGCTCGGCGGACTGGCGAGTGAATACGCAGTATTTT.